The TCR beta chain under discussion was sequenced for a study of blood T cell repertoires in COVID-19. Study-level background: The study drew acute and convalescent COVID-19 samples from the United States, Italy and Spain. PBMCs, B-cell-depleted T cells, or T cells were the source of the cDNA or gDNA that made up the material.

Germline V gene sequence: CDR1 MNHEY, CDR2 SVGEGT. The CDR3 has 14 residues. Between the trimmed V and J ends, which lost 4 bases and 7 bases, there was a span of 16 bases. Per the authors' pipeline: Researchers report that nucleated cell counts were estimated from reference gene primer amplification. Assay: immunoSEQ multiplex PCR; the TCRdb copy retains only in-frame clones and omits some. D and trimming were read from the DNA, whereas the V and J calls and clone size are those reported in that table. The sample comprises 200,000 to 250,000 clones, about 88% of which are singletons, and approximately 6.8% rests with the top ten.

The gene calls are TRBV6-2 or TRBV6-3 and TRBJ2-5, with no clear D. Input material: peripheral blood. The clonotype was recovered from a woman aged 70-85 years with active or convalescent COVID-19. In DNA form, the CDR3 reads TGTGCCAGCAGTTCTTTCGGAGATTTGGGGACCCAGTACTTC. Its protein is CASSSFGDLGTQYF.